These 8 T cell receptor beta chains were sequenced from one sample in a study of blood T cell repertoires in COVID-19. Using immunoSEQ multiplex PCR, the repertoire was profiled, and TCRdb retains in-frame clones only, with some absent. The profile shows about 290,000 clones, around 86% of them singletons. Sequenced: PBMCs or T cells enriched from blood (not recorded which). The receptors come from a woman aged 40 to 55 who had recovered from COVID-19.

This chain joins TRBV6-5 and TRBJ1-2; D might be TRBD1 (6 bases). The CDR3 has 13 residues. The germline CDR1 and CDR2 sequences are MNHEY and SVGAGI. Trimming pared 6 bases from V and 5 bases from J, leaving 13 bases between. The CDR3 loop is CASRDSLGYGYTF. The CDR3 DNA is TGTGCCAGCAGGGACAGCCTCGGGTATGGCTACACCTTC.

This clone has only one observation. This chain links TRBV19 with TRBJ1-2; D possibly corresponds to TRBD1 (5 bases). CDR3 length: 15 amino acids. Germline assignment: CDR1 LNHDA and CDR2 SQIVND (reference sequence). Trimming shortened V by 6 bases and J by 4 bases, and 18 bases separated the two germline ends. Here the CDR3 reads CASRQTQGWGYGYTF. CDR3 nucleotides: TGTGCCAGTAGACAAACCCAGGGCTGGGGCTATGGCTACACCTTC.

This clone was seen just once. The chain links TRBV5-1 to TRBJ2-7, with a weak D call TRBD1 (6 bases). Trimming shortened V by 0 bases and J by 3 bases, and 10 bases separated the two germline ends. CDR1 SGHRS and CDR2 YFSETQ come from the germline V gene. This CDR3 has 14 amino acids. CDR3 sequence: CASSLGTAFYEQYF. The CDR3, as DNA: TGCGCCAGCAGCTTGGGGACAGCGTTCTACGAGCAGTACTTC.

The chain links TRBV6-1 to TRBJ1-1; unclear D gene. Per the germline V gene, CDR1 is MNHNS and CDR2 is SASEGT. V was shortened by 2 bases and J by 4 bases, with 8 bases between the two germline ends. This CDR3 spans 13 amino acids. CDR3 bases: TGTGCCAGCAGTGAACGGGGATTCACTGAAGCTTTCTTT. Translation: CASSERGFTEAFF.

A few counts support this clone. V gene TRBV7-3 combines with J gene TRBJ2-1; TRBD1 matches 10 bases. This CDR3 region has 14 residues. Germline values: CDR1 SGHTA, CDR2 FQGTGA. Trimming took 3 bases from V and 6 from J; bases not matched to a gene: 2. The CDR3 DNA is TGTGCCAGCAGCTTCCGGGACAGGGGCAATGAGCAGTTCTTC. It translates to CASSFRDRGNEQFF.

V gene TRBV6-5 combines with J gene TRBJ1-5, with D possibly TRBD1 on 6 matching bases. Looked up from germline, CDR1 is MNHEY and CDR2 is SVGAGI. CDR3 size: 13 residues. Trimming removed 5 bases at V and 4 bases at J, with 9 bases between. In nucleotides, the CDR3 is TGTGCCAGCAGTAGGGGGATTAATCAGCCCCAGCATTTT. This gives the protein CASSRGINQPQHF.

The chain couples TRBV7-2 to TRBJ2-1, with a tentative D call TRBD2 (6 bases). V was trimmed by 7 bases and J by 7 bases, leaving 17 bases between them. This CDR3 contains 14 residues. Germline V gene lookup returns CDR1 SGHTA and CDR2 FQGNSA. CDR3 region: CASTKQRGGNEQFF. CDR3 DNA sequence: TGTGCCAGCACCAAACAACGCGGAGGGAATGAGCAGTTCTTC.

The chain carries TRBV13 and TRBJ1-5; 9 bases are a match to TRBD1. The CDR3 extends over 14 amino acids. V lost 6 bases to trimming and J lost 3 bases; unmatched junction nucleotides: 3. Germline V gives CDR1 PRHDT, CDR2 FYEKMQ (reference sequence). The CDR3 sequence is CASSRTGDNQPQHF. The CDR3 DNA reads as TGTGCCAGCAGTCGGACAGGGGACAATCAGCCCCAGCATTTT. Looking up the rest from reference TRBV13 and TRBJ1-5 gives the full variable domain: AAGVIQSPRHLIKEKRETATLKCYPIPRHDTVYWYQQGPGQDPQFLISFYEKMQSDKGSIPDRFSAQQFSDYHSELNMSSLELGDSALYFCASSRTGDNQPQHFGDGTRLSIL.